The source of this T cell receptor beta chain is a study of CD8 T cells in ankylosing spondylitis. This clonotype was recorded a few times. Its antigen is unknown. Findings of the study overall: Several highly homologous variants made up a TCR beta motif, and this motif appeared characteristic of ankylosing spondylitis blood. Peripheral blood samples showed relatively rare disease-linked clones, and these clones were CD8+.

The germline gives CDR1 KGHDR, CDR2 SFDVKD. Trimming took off 1 base at V and 1 base at J, with 9 bases between the two ends. This CDR3 spans 16 amino acids. 5'-RACE, quantitative and with molecular barcodes, yielded the TCR beta libraries. TCRdb processed the 5' RACE reads anew with MiXCR; each CDR3 protein has one entry. The sample has roughly 400,000 distinct CDR3 sequences; approximately 20% are singletons. V is TRBV24-1 and J is TRBJ2-2, with a weak D call TRBD2 (6 bases). The material sequenced was blood, either unsorted or a sorted T cell fraction (not recorded which). The TCR originated in a male donor with ankylosing spondylitis. The CDR3 coding sequence is TGTGCCACCAGTGATTTAGGAGGGCAGAACACCGGGGAGCTGTTTTTT. It translates to CATSDLGGQNTGELFF.